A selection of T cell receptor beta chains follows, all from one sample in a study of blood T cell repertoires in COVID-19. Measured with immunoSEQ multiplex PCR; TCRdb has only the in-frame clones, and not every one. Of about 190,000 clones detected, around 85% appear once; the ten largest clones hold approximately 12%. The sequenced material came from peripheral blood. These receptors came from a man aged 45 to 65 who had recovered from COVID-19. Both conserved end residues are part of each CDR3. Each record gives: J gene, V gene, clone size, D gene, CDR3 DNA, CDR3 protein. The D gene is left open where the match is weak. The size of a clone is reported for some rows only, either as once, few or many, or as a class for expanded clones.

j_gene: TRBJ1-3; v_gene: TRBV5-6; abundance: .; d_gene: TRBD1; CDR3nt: TGTGCCAGCAGCCCCCCGGACAGGTCTGGCACCATATATTTT; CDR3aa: CASSPPDRSGTIYF
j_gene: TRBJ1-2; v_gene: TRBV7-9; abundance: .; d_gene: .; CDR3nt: TGTGCCAGCAGCAAGACAGGTTCGTTTGGCTACACCTTC; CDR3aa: CASSKTGSFGYTF
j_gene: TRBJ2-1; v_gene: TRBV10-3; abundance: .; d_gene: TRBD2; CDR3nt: TGTGCCACCATAGCGGGAGGGCATTCGGAGCAGTTCTTC; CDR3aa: CATIAGGHSEQFF
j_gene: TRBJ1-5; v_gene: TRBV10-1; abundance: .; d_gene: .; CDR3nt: TGCGCCAGCAGTGATCGGGGTAATCAGCCCCAGCATTTT; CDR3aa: CASSDRGNQPQHF
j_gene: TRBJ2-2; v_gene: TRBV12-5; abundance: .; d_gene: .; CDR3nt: TGTGCTAGTGGTTTCATTGACACCGGGGAGCTGTTTTTT; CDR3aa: CASGFIDTGELFF
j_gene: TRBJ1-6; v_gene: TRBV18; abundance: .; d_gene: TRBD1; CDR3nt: TGTGCCAGCTCACCACAGGGGGCGGAATCACCCCTCCACTTT; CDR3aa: CASSPQGAESPLHF
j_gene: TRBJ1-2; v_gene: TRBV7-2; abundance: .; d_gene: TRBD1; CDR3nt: TGTGCCAGCAGCTTAGGGACAGGGTGGTCGGTAGGCTACACCTTC; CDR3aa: CASSLGTGWSVGYTF
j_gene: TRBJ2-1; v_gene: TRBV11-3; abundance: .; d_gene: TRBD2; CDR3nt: TGTGCCAGCAGCCTTTTGGGGACTAGCGGGAAAAATGAGCAGTTCTTC; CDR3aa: CASSLLGTSGKNEQFF
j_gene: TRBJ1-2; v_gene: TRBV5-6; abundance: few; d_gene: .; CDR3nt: TGTGCCAGCAGCTTGGGTCGACAGAGCTATGGCTACACCTTC; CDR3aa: CASSLGRQSYGYTF
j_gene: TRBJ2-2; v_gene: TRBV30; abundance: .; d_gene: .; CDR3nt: TGTGCATCACGGGAGAACACCGGGGAGCTGTTTTTT; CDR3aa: CASRENTGELFF
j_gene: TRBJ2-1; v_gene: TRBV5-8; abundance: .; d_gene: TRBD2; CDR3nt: TGTGCCAGCAGCTTGTTTGGGACTAGTGGACGCTACAATGAGCAGTTCTTC; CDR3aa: CASSLFGTSGRYNEQFF
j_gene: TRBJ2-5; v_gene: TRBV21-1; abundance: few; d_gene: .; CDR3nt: TGTGCCAGCAGCAAAGCCGGGGGGAGCGACCAAGAGACCCAGTACTTC; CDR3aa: CASSKAGGSDQETQYF
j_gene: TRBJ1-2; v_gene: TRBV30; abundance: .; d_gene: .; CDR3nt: TGTGCCTGGATTCGGTCGGGTCCGAATAACTATGGCTACACCTTC; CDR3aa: CAWIRSGPNNYGYTF
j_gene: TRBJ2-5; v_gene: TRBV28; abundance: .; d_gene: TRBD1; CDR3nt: TGTGCCAGCAGCACCCGACAGGGGTATCAAGAGACCCAGTACTTC; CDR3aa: CASSTRQGYQETQYF
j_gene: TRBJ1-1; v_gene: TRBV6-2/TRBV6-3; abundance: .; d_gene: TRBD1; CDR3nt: TGTGCCAGCAGTTACGATTCGGGACAGGGGTATAACACTGAAGCTTTCTTT; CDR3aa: CASSYDSGQGYNTEAFF
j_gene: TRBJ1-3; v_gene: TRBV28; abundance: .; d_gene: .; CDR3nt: TGTGCCAGCAGATGGAGTACTGGAAACACCATATATTTT; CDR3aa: CASRWSTGNTIYF
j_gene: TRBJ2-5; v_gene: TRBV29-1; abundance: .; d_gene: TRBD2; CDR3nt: TGCAGCGTTGAACGGGAGGGAAAGACCCAGTACTTC; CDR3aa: CSVEREGKTQYF
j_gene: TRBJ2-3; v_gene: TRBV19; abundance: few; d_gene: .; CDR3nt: TGTGCCAGTAGTAACCGGGACACAGATACGCAGTATTTT; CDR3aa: CASSNRDTDTQYF
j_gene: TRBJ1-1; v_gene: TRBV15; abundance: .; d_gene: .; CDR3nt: TGTGCCACCAGCATCAATTTCGACTGGAACACTGAAGCTTTCTTT; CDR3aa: CATSINFDWNTEAFF
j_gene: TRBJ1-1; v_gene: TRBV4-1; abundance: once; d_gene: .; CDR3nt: TGCGCCAGCAGCCAAGATCCAGGGATGAACACTGAAGCTTTCTTT; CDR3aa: CASSQDPGMNTEAFF
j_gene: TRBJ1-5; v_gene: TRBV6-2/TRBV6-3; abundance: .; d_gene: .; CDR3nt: TGTGCCAGCAGTTACGCGGGAACCAATCAGCCCCAGCATTTT; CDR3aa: CASSYAGTNQPQHF
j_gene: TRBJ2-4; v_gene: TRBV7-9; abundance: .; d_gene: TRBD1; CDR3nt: TGTGCCAGCAGCCCTCACATTGGACAGGGGGGAACCAAAAACATTCAGTACTTC; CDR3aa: CASSPHIGQGGTKNIQYF
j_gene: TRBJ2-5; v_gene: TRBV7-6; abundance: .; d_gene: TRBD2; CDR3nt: TGTGCCAGCAGCTTAGCGGCGTCTAGCGGTACAATAGAGACCCAGTACTTC; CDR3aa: CASSLAASSGTIETQYF
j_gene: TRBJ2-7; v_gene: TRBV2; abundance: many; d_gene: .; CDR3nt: TGTGCCAGCAGTGATAGTAGTCGGGAGCAGTACTTC; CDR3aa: CASSDSSREQYF
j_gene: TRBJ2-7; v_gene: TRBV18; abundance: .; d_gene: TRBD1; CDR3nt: TGTGCCAGCTCAAGGGACAGGGGACGCTACGAGCAGTACTTC; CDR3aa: CASSRDRGRYEQYF
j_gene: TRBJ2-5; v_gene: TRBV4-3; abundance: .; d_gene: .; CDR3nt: TGCGCCAGCAGCCAAGGACACAGCCAAGAGACCCAGTACTTC; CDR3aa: CASSQGHSQETQYF
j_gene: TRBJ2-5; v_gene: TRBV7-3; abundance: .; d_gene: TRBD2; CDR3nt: TGTGCCAGCAGCCCTGGCGGGAGGGGGCAAGAGACCCAGTACTTC; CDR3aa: CASSPGGRGQETQYF
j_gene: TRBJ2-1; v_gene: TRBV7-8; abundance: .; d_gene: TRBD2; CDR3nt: TGTGCCAGCAGCTTATCTAGCGGGAGCATAGGGAATGAGCAGTTCTTC; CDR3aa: CASSLSSGSIGNEQFF
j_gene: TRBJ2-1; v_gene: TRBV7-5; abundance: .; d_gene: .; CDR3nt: TGTGCCAGAAGCCTCCCCTCCTACAATGAGCAGTTCTTC; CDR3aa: CARSLPSYNEQFF
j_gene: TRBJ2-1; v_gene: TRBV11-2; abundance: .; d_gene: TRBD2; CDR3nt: TGTGCCAGCAGCTCCAATAGCGGGGCTTCCTACAATGAGCAGTTCTTC; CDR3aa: CASSSNSGASYNEQFF
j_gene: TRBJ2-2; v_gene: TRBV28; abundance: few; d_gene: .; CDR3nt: TGTGCCAGCGTGACACAGGGGAGGACCGGGGAGCTGTTTTTT; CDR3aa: CASVTQGRTGELFF
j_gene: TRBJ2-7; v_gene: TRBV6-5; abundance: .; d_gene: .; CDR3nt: TGTGCCAGCAGGAGCCAGGGGTATCGGTCCTACGAGCAGTACTTC; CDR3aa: CASRSQGYRSYEQYF
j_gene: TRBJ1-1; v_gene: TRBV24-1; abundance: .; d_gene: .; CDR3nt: TGTGCCGCGAACAGGGAGGGGATGAACACTGAAGCTTTCTTT; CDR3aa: CAANREGMNTEAFF
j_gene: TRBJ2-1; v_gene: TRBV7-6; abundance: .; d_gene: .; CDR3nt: TGTGCCAGCAGCTTATCTGGCGGCGGGACCGATGAGCAGTTCTTC; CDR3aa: CASSLSGGGTDEQFF
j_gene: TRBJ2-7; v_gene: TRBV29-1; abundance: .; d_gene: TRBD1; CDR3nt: TGCAGCGTGACGGGACAGTTGACGGCCTACGAGCAGTACTTC; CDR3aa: CSVTGQLTAYEQYF
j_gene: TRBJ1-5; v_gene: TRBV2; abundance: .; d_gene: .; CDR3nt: TGTGCCAGCAGCCAATTAAGACAGATTAATCAGCCCCAGCATTTT; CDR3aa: CASSQLRQINQPQHF
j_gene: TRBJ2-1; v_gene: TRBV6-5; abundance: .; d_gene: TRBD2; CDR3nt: TGTGCCAGCAGGCTAGCGGGAGGGTACAATGAGCAGTTCTTC; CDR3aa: CASRLAGGYNEQFF
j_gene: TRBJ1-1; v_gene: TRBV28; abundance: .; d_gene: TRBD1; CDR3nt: TGTGCCAGCGGGACAGGTCCGAACACTGAAGCTTTCTTT; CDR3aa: CASGTGPNTEAFF
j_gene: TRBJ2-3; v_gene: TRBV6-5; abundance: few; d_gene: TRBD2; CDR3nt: TGTGCCAGCGGGACTAGCGGGACAGATACGCAGTATTTT; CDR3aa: CASGTSGTDTQYF
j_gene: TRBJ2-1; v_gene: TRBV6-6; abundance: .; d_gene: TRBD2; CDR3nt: TGTGCCAGCAGTTATGGGAGGAGGGAGGGTGGTAATGAGCAGTTCTTC; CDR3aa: CASSYGRREGGNEQFF